This T cell receptor beta chain was sequenced for a study of blood T cell repertoires in COVID-19 (TCRdb year 2020). Background for the entire study: Samples from collaborators originated in the United States, Italy and Spain and spanned both the acute and convalescent phases of COVID-19. The material from the prospective study consisted of cDNA or gDNA derived from T cells, B-cell-depleted T cells, or PBMCs. Subjects who had been exposed to COVID-19, were actively infected with it, or had recovered from it provided the deeply sampled blood TCRbeta repertoires that made up the dataset. A freely available public database, intended as a resource for researchers studying the immune response to SARS-CoV-2, is where the repertoires were released. The samples were drawn from two sources: the first 160 participants of the ongoing ImmuneRACE study, and 950 to 1,500 subjects contributed by 6 global collaborators. Nearly every sample came with metadata listing a de-identified subject ID, COVID-19 status, age in years and sex. Where HLA class I and class II types were available, the types were taken from metadata supplied by the sample provider, not from assay-based typing. Overall study results and their limits: How much clinical and demographic metadata was included differed by source and by participant, and the metadata was provided uncurated.

The CDR3 contains 16 residues, cysteine and valine counted. Just the 48-base CDR3 DNA is kept, in frame starting at base 1. V is reduced by 3 bases and J by 3 bases, leaving a spacing of 18 bases between them. Taken from the germline V gene, the CDR1 and CDR2 loops are LGHNT and FRNRAP. The immunoSEQ Assay, a bias-controlled multiplex PCR, was used to amplify TCRbeta CDR3 regions from genomic DNA. As for how the authors treated the data: The number of nucleated cells in each sample was estimated by amplification of reference gene primers within the assay. To quantify the absolute abundance of each unique TCRbeta CDR3 rearrangement, sequence reads were collapsed and filtered. For each sample, productive Simpson clonality was calculated by taking the square root of Simpson's diversity index across productive rearrangements. In its TCRdb copy, this immuneACCESS table keeps in-frame sequences only and misses some clones. Where compared with another copy, unresolved V genes explain less than half of these, and the others have no known cause. V, J and clone size were drawn from that table, and D and trimming were deduced from the DNA. The sample yields a few hundred thousand clones; roughly 89% were counted once. Roughly 4.5% of the sample is in the top ten clones.

Samples from volunteer blood donors who had recovered from COVID-19 were contributed by a second Seattle source. The collaborating institutions used their own protocols to collect whole blood in K2EDTA tubes. For TCRbeta analysis, collaborator samples were shipped as frozen whole blood, as isolated PBMCs, or as DNA extracted from either sample type. Worth noting for this clone: This receptor's antigen is unknown. Base qualities are not at hand, and no much larger clone is one base apart.

This receptor was taken from a woman in her thirties or forties who had recovered from COVID-19. Recombination linked TRBV12-5 to TRBJ2-7, with TRBD2 tentatively as D gene (5 bases match). Sequenced material: peripheral blood. Here is the DNA: TGTGCTAGTGGTTTATCGCAGAGGGCAAGGTACTACGAGCAGTACGTC. Translated, it reads CASGLSQRARYYEQYV.